The 6 T cell receptor beta chains listed next were all sequenced from one sample in a study of T-cell memory formation after mild COVID-19. TCRdb re-analysed the 5' RACE reads in MiXCR, keeping a single row per CDR3 protein. The sample shows about 440,000 distinct CDR3 sequences, over 15% of them seen only once. Sequencing input: PBMCs or a T cell subset sorted from them (not recorded which). All receptors derive from an adult woman who had mild COVID-19 (a few samples of this study predate the infection). Cell type and time point are not known.

This clonotype was seen a handful of times. V usage is TRBV12-3 or TRBV12-4 and J usage is TRBJ1-3, with D hard to call. V gave up 3 bases and J gave up 4 bases, with 16 bases separating them. This CDR3 is 16 amino acids long. The CDR3 DNA is TGTGCCAGCAGTTTGGAGGGAGGTGGGATAGGAAACACCATATATTTT. It specifies CASSLEGGGIGNTIYF.

This clonotype was recorded a few times. The chain has TRBV5-1 and TRBJ2-3; 7 bases align to TRBD1. In germline, CDR1 is SGHRS, CDR2 YFSETQ. The CDR3 has 14 amino acids. The junction had 6 bases not matched to a gene; V was cut back by 4 bases and J by 4 bases. The CDR3 DNA reads as TGCGCCAGCAGCCCTGACAGGGTTTCAGATACGCAGTATTTT. This codes for CASSPDRVSDTQYF.

This chain links TRBV29-1 with TRBJ2-6; the D is unclear. The CDR3 contains 18 residues. V was clipped by 0 bases and J by 0 bases, with 15 bases between them. Germline V gene sequence: CDR1 SQVTM, CDR2 ANQGSEA. The CDR3 region is CSVEEWAANSSGANVLTF. CDR3 nucleotide sequence: TGCAGCGTTGAAGAGTGGGCAGCCAATTCCTCTGGGGCCAACGTCCTGACTTTC. The entire variable domain, with the rest obtained from reference TRBV29-1 and TRBJ2-6, is as follows: SAVISQKPSRDICQRGTSLTIQCQVDSQVTMMFWYRQQPGQSLTLIATANQGSEATYESGFVIDKFPISRPNLTFSTLTVSNMSPEDSSIYLCSVEEWAANSSGANVLTFGAGSRLTVL.

This clonotype was observed a handful of times. V gene TRBV9 combines with J gene TRBJ2-2, with 8 nucleotides matching TRBD2. V shed 3 bases and J 4 bases; nucleotides not matched to a gene: 8. The germline CDR1 and CDR2 sequences are SGDLS and YYNGEE. The CDR3 totals 16 residues. CDR3 residues: CASSAVGLARTGELFF. The CDR3 nucleotides are TGTGCCAGCAGCGCAGTCGGACTAGCACGCACCGGGGAGCTGTTTTTT. The variable domain in full, completed from reference TRBV9 and TRBJ2-2, reads DSGVTQTPKHLITATGQRVTLRCSPRSGDLSVYWYQQSLDQGLQFLIQYYNGEERAKGNILERFSAQQFPDLHSELNLSSLELGDSALYFCASSAVGLARTGELFFGEGSRLTVL.

The CDR3 loop is CASSRGLAGVAEQFF. The CDR3, as DNA: TGTGCCAGCAGCCGGGGACTAGCGGGAGTCGCGGAGCAGTTCTTC. The V gene is TRBV3-1, the J gene TRBJ2-1; 14 bases fit TRBD2. Germline V lookup: CDR1 LGHDT, CDR2 YNNKEL (reference sequence). The CDR3 length is 15 residues. Germline trimming cut 4 bases from V and 10 bases from J; bases unmatched to any gene: 6.

In this sample, this clonotype turned up a few times. The chain employs TRBV12-3 or TRBV12-4 and TRBJ1-2; maybe TRBD1 (6 bases). The CDR3 covers 18 residues. V shed 2 bases and J shed 6 bases, with 25 bases lying between them. This CDR3 is CASSLCGPAGVYENGYTF. In DNA form, the CDR3 reads TGTGCCAGCAGTTTATGTGGTCCGGCAGGGGTTTATGAGAATGGCTACACCTTC.